This passage covers 27 T cell receptor beta chains from one sample sequenced in a study of cytomegalovirus exposure and HLA in healthy donors. The PCR used 60 Vbeta and 13 Jbeta primers. Sequenced by immunoSEQ multiplex PCR; TCRdb stores in-frame clones only, minus some. The data show 110,000 to 150,000 clones, about 72% seen once. Sequenced material: PBMCs. The receptors were sampled from a man aged 35 to 55 in good health and CMV-seronegative.

This chain joins TRBV2 and TRBJ2-5; 7 bases agree with TRBD1. Germline V gene data show CDR1 as SNHLY and CDR2 as FYNNEI. The V and J ends lost 6 bases and 1 base, in that order; junction bases with no gene match: 5. The CDR3 is 14 amino acids. The CDR3 spells CASRDRQGQETQYF. CDR3 in DNA: TGTGCCAGCAGGGATAGACAGGGCCAAGAGACCCAGTACTTC.

This chain connects TRBV27 to TRBJ1-1; D gene uncertain. The CDR3 runs 13 residues. CDR1 is MNHEY, CDR2 SMNVEV, per germline (reference sequence). The V gene lost 5 bases and the J gene lost 3 bases, with 10 bases spanning the gap. The CDR3 nucleotides read TGTGCCAGCAGTAAAAACATGTACACTGAAGCTTTCTTT. It codes for CASSKNMYTEAFF.

The chain has TRBV5-4 and TRBJ1-2; D gene unclear. This CDR3 is built from 16 residues. Per germline, CDR1 SGHNT and CDR2 YYREEE (reference sequence). V dropped 0 bases and J dropped 1 base, with 13 bases sitting between them. This CDR3 is CASSLGAASFNYGYTF. Here the CDR3 DNA reads TGTGCCAGCAGCTTGGGTGCCGCCAGTTTTAACTATGGCTACACCTTC. The full variable domain, in which reference TRBV5-4 and TRBJ1-2 provide the parts outside the CDR3, is ETGVTQSPTHLIKTRGQQVTLRCSSQSGHNTVSWYQQALGQGPQFIFQYYREEENGRGNFPPRFSGLQFPNYSSELNVNALELDDSALYLCASSLGAASFNYGYTFGSGTRLTVV.

The chain employs TRBV13 and TRBJ1-6; no clear D. From germline, CDR1 is PRHDT and CDR2 FYEKMQ (reference sequence). V was cut by 4 bases and J by 2 bases, with 12 bases left in between. The CDR3 is 16 amino acids. For the CDR3, the DNA is TGTGCCAGCAGCTCCCGCGGGGTCACCTATAATTCACCCCTCCACTTT. Encoded protein: CASSSRGVTYNSPLHF.

The chain combines TRBV19 with TRBJ2-2; 10 bases fit TRBD1. The J segment lost 5 bases and the V segment lost 5 bases, leaving 11 bases of the junction unmatched. Germline V gives CDR1 LNHDA, CDR2 SQIVND (reference sequence). This CDR3 region has 17 residues. The CDR3 region is CASSRSRQGAVTGELFF. The CDR3 DNA follows: TGTGCCAGTAGTCGATCCAGACAGGGGGCGGTTACCGGGGAGCTGTTTTTT.

The J gene is TRBJ2-1, the V gene TRBV18; 7 bases agree with TRBD2. V trimming: 2 bases; J trimming: 4 bases; junction bases outside the gene matches: 5. The V gene's germline CDR1 is KGHSH and CDR2 LQKENI. The CDR3 has 15 amino acids. In nucleotides, the CDR3 is TGTGCCAGCTCACCAAGCGGGGACCCTTACAATGAGCAGTTCTTC. This codes for CASSPSGDPYNEQFF.

This chain connects TRBV4-2 to TRBJ1-5; D not certain. Germline values: CDR1 LGHNA, CDR2 YNFKEQ. The V end lost 0 bases, the J end lost 3 bases, and 9 bases lay between the germline ends. This CDR3 contains 15 residues. CDR3 coding DNA: TGTGCCAGCAGCCAAGACGCCCAGTTCAATCAGCCCCAGCATTTT. It yields the protein CASSQDAQFNQPQHF.

V is TRBV20-1 and J is TRBJ2-7, with 7 bases identical to TRBD1. Germline CDR1 and CDR2: DFQATT and SNEGSKA (reference sequence). The CDR3 sequence is 11 residues long. Losses at the gene ends were 6 bases for V and 12 bases for J; bases not matched to a gene: 11. CDR3 in amino acids: CSARTQGIAYF. The CDR3 bases are TGCAGTGCACGGACACAGGGGATCGCGTACTTC.

This chain connects TRBV6-6 to TRBJ1-1; D uncertain. Trimming took 6 bases from V and 0 from J, leaving 11 bases between them. The CDR3 consists of 14 residues. Germline V gene data show CDR1 as MNHNY and CDR2 as SVGAGI (reference sequence). The CDR3 here is CASSNTVVNTEAFF. The CDR3 DNA reads TGTGCCAGCAGCAATACAGTGGTGAACACTGAAGCTTTCTTT.

This clone has a handful of counts. The chain uses TRBV5-6 and TRBJ2-2, with D tentatively TRBD2 (5 bases). Germline CDR1 SGHDT, CDR2 YYEEEE. Trimming removed 3 bases at V and 3 bases at J, with 18 bases between. The CDR3 contains 17 residues. The CDR3 spells CASSSPGRVSDTGELFF. The CDR3 DNA follows: TGTGCCAGCAGCTCCCCGGGAAGGGTATCCGACACCGGGGAGCTGTTTTTT.

This clone was counted between two and nine times. The V gene is TRBV7-9, the J gene TRBJ1-1; perhaps TRBD1 as D (5 bases). V dropped 3 bases and J dropped 5 bases, with 13 bases sitting between them. The CDR3 spans 14 residues. Germline CDR1 reads SEHNR; CDR2 reads FQNEAQ (reference sequence). As DNA, the CDR3 is TGTGCCAGCAGCTTCCCCAGGGTGGGAACTGAAGCTTTCTTT. It encodes CASSFPRVGTEAFF.

This clone was picked up one time. This sequence joins TRBV7-9 and TRBJ1-2; 7 bases line up with TRBD1. Trimming cost V 4 bases and J 1 base; bases outside gene matches: 9. Germline CDR1 SEHNR, CDR2 FQNEAQ (reference sequence). The CDR3 consists of 16 residues. The CDR3 is CASSSYRQGGNYGYTF. DNA for the CDR3: TGTGCCAGCAGCTCCTATCGACAGGGAGGTAACTATGGCTACACCTTC.

The rearrangement links TRBV9 to TRBJ2-3, with 9 bases that match TRBD1. The CDR3 contains 16 residues. V lost 3 bases, J lost 0 bases, and 5 bases stayed unmatched. The V gene's germline CDR1 is SGDLS and CDR2 YYNGEE. CDR3 DNA sequence: TGTGCCAGCAGCGGAACAGGGGGCAGTAGCACAGATACGCAGTATTTT. Amino acid sequence: CASSGTGGSSTDTQYF.

The chain uses TRBV28 and TRBJ2-5; 7 nucleotides align to TRBD1. The germline gives CDR1 MDHEN, CDR2 SYDVKM. This CDR3 has 15 amino acids. The ends lost 4 bases at V and 4 bases at J; junction bases unmatched: 9. CDR3 loop: CASSSRQGGGETQYF. The DNA for the CDR3 is TGTGCCAGCAGTTCCCGACAGGGTGGCGGAGAGACCCAGTACTTC. The complete variable domain, with remaining parts taken from reference TRBV28 and TRBJ2-5, reads DVKVTQSSRYLVKRTGEKVFLECVQDMDHENMFWYRQDPGLGLRLIYFSYDVKMKEKGDIPEGYSVSREKKERFSLILESASTNQTSMYLCASSSRQGGGETQYFGPGTRLLVL.

This clone was found a few times. This chain links TRBV5-4 with TRBJ2-7; 10 bases line up with TRBD2. The CDR3 loop spans 16 amino acids. The ends lost 4 bases at V and 6 bases at J; junction bases unmatched: 13. CDR1 and CDR2 (germline): SGHNT, YYREEE (reference sequence). CDR3 nucleotides: TGTGCCAGCAGCCTGGAAAGGGGGGGACTAGCGCGCGAGCAGTACTTC. It yields the protein CASSLERGGLAREQYF.

V gene TRBV6-1 combines with J gene TRBJ1-6; D perhaps matches TRBD1 (6 bases). The CDR3 has 15 amino acids. The germline V and J ends were trimmed by 5 bases and 13 bases, with 21 bases remaining between them. Germline V CDR1 and CDR2: MNHNS, SASEGT. CDR3 amino acids: CASSIGARGPVPLHF. The DNA of the CDR3 is TGTGCCAGCAGTATAGGGGCCAGGGGTCCGGTGCCCCTCCACTTT.

The V and J genes are TRBV6-5 and TRBJ2-7; 10 nucleotides line up with TRBD2. Germline CDR1 reads MNHEY; CDR2 reads SVGAGI. V was pared by 6 bases and J by 1 base, with 3 bases of the junction left unmatched. The CDR3 is 14 amino acids. The CDR3 protein is CASRLAGGSYEQYF. CDR3 nucleotides: TGTGCCAGCAGGTTAGCGGGGGGATCCTACGAGCAGTACTTC.

J is TRBJ2-2 and V is TRBV7-8; no clear D. V lost 2 bases, J lost 6 bases, and 10 bases lay in between. CDR3 length: 14 amino acids. Germline V lookup: CDR1 SGHVS, CDR2 FQNEAQ. The CDR3 protein is CASSLLRSSGELFF. The CDR3 DNA reads TGTGCCAGCAGCTTACTCCGGTCCTCCGGGGAGCTGTTTTTT.

This clone appeared a few times. V usage is TRBV11-2 and J usage is TRBJ1-5; D is undetermined. The germline V gene encodes CDR1 SGHAT and CDR2 FQNNGV. Trimming left V 6 bases short and J 7 bases short, with 13 bases between. The CDR3 has 13 residues. CDR3 region: CASSHRPGQPQHF. Here the CDR3 DNA reads TGTGCCAGCAGTCACCGCCCGGGGCAGCCCCAGCATTTT.

This chain connects TRBV5-1 to TRBJ1-6; D unresolved. This CDR3 is 16 amino acids long. Germline CDR1 reads SGHRS; CDR2 reads YFSETQ. Trimming removed 0 bases from V and 4 bases from J, with 11 bases in between. The CDR3 nucleotides are TGCGCCAGCAGCTTGGAGGCCAGGAGGTATAATTCACCCCTCCACTTT. Its protein is CASSLEARRYNSPLHF.

This clone has only a few counts. This chain connects TRBV5-1 to TRBJ2-5, with D tentatively TRBD2 (6 bases). Trimming cost V 4 bases and J 5 bases, with 18 bases left between them. Germline V gives CDR1 SGHRS, CDR2 YFSETQ. The CDR3 length is 15 residues. This chain's CDR3 is CASSPLPGVGETQYF. The CDR3 coding sequence is TGCGCCAGCAGCCCCCTCCCGGGGGTAGGGGAGACCCAGTACTTC.

The chain combines TRBV2 with TRBJ1-1; 7 nucleotides agree with TRBD1. The CDR3 is made up of 13 amino acids. Germline V CDR1 and CDR2: SNHLY, FYNNEI. J gave up 5 bases and V 8 bases, and 8 bases lay outside the gene matches. Written as DNA, the CDR3 is TGTGCCAGCCGCGGAAACAGGGGAACTGAAGCTTTCTTT. Amino acid sequence: CASRGNRGTEAFF.

V and J are TRBV5-6 and TRBJ2-7; D is ambiguous. Trimming removed 6 bases at V and 4 bases at J, with 5 bases between. The germline gives CDR1 SGHDT, CDR2 YYEEEE. CDR3 length equals 10 residues. The CDR3 reads CASNPYEQYF. CDR3 nucleotide sequence: TGTGCCAGCAATCCTTACGAGCAGTACTTC.

The chain links TRBV18 to TRBJ1-1; D remains ambiguous. The CDR3 has 13 residues. Germline V CDR1 and CDR2: KGHSH, LQKENI. Trimming cost V 3 bases and J 1 base, with 6 bases left between them. CDR3: CASSPPSNTEAFF. The CDR3 DNA reads TGTGCCAGCTCACCTCCCTCGAACACTGAAGCTTTCTTT.

A few counts support this clone. The rearrangement links TRBV10-3 to TRBJ1-5, with TRBD1 as a possible D gene (5 bases). Trimming left V 6 bases short and J 4 bases short, with 13 bases between. Germline CDR1 and CDR2: ENHRY and SYGVKD. There are 14 residues in the CDR3. The CDR3 bases are TGTGCCATCAGCGAAGACAGCCTTAATCAGCCCCAGCATTTT. It encodes CAISEDSLNQPQHF.

The sample holds a few counts of this clone. The CDR3 region is CASRQLAGGPNEQFF. As DNA, the CDR3 is TGTGCCAGCAGACAACTAGCGGGAGGCCCCAATGAGCAGTTCTTC. The chain has TRBV7-9 and TRBJ2-1, with TRBD2 matching over 12 bases. The V segment lost 6 bases and the J segment 6 bases; nucleotides outside the gene matches: 6. There are 15 residues in the CDR3. Germline assignment: CDR1 SEHNR and CDR2 FQNEAQ (reference sequence).

The chain links TRBV5-4 to TRBJ2-5; 10 positions match TRBD2. Germline lookup yields CDR1 SGHNT and CDR2 YYREEE (reference sequence). The CDR3 is 16 amino acids. V lost 0 bases to trimming and J lost 4 bases; unmatched junction nucleotides: 6. The CDR3 DNA is TGTGCCAGCAGCTTGGGGCTAGCGGGGGCAGTAGAGACCCAGTACTTC. Its translation is CASSLGLAGAVETQYF.